Presented here are 19 T cell receptor beta chains from one specimen sequenced in a study of a mutant IDH1 vaccine in newly diagnosed glioma. TCRdb's copy holds only in-frame clones and misses some; the assay was immunoSEQ multiplex PCR. The sample has tens of thousands of clones, around 74% seen once; the top ten hold about 7.5%. Time point given: baseline, week 1 (first vaccination visit). Documented treatment: pre-vaccination baseline after standard-of-care therapy. Sequencing was performed on PBMCs, taken from a glioma patient treated with radiotherapy, temozolomide or both. The receptors were sampled from a middle-aged man with glioma.

As to this clone: A read error may account for a junction end that differs from germline. V is TRBV30 and J is TRBJ2-7; 7 nucleotides line up with TRBD1. Germline lookup yields CDR1 GTSNPN and CDR2 SVGIG (reference sequence). The CDR3 runs to 12 residues. The CDR3 region has the DNA TGTGCCTGGGCTAGGGACAGCTCTCTAAGGAACTTC. Protein product: CAWARDSSLRNF.

This clone was seen just once. The chain is built from TRBV6-5 and TRBJ2-1; D is perhaps TRBD2 (7 bases). CDR1 is MNHEY, CDR2 SVGAGI, per germline. The CDR3 length is 13 residues. Trimming took 8 bases from V and 7 from J, leaving 15 bases between them. DNA for the CDR3: TGTGCCAGCGGGAGGGGGACCGGGAATGAGCAGTTCTTC. This translates into CASGRGTGNEQFF.

The CDR3 reads CSAGRQHEAFF. DNA for the CDR3: TGCAGTGCTGGCCGACAGCATGAAGCTTTCTTT. This sequence joins TRBV20-1 and TRBJ1-1, with D maybe TRBD1 (5 bases). Germline assignment: CDR1 DFQATT and CDR2 SNEGSKA (reference sequence). The CDR3 consists of 11 residues. Trimming took off 5 bases at V and 7 bases at J, with 11 bases between the two ends.

The J gene is TRBJ2-5, the V gene TRBV19; D unresolved. The CDR3 is 11 amino acids. V dropped 7 bases and J dropped 0 bases, with 3 bases sitting between them. Germline V CDR1 and CDR2: LNHDA, SQIVND (reference sequence). The CDR3 DNA sequence: TGTGCCAGTAAGGACCAAGAGACCCAGTACTTC. The encoded protein is CASKDQETQYF.

This clone was found a few times. A read error may account for a junction end that differs from germline. This chain joins TRBV7-7 and TRBJ2-7; D might be TRBD1 (6 bases). CDR3 length: 14 amino acids. Germline V lookup: CDR1 SSHAT, CDR2 FNYEAQ (reference sequence). The DNA of the CDR3 is TGTGCTAGCAGCCTCCTTGACAGGAGCGACGAGCAGTACTTC. Its translation is CASSLLDRSDEQYF.

V and J are TRBV5-1 and TRBJ1-1, with D maybe TRBD1 (6 bases). V was pared by 3 bases and J by 5 bases, with 14 bases between. CDR1 is SGHRS and CDR2 is YFSETQ in the germline V gene. The CDR3 sequence is 14 residues long. This chain's CDR3 is CASSSLQGGTEAFF. In nucleotides, the CDR3 is TGCGCCAGCAGCTCGTTACAGGGCGGGACTGAAGCTTTCTTT.

This chain joins TRBV29-1 and TRBJ2-1, with 9 bases fitting TRBD2. The CDR3 has 14 amino acids. Unmatched junction bases numbered 12, after V lost 7 bases and J lost 8 bases. Germline CDR1 SQVTM, CDR2 ANQGSEA. The CDR3 bases are TGCAGCGGCGGGGGGGTACTCTCCTTGTATGAGCAGTTCTTC. This codes for CSGGGVLSLYEQFF.

The chain links TRBV25-1 to TRBJ1-2; D gene unclear. CDR1 MGHDK and CDR2 SYGVNS come from the germline V gene. CDR3 length: 12 residues. V gave up 2 bases and J gave up 6 bases, with 7 bases separating them. CDR3 sequence reads: CASSEPRHGYTF. CDR3 sequence (DNA): TGTGCCAGCAGTGAACCCCGCCATGGCTACACCTTC.

By share, this clone counts as medium-sized. The rearrangement uses TRBV5-1 and TRBJ1-6; D call uncertain. Trimming cost V 2 bases and J 5 bases, with 8 bases left between them. Germline CDR1 reads SGHRS; CDR2 reads YFSETQ. This CDR3 region has 14 residues. In DNA form, the CDR3 reads TGCGCCAGCAGCTTCTGGGGTAATAATTCACCCCTCCACTTT. Translated: CASSFWGNNSPLHF. Full variable domain (rest looked up from reference TRBV5-1 and TRBJ1-6): KAGVTQTPRYLIKTRGQQVTLSCSPISGHRSVSWYQQTPGQGLQFLFEYFSETQRNKGNFPGRFSGRQFSNSRSEMNVSTLELGDSALYLCASSFWGNNSPLHFGNGTRLTVT.

In this sample, this clone turned up once. The rearrangement uses TRBV2 and TRBJ1-1; 9 bases map to TRBD1. Germline-derived CDR1 and CDR2 are SNHLY and FYNNEI. The CDR3 has 14 amino acids. Trimming removed 8 bases from V and 4 bases from J; junction bases left unmatched: 8. CDR3 bases: TGTGCCAGCCTGCCCATGACAGGGGGCACTGAAGCTTTCTTT. Translated: CASLPMTGGTEAFF.

The genes are TRBV2 and TRBJ1-6; 8 bases are a match to TRBD1. V lost 6 bases to trimming and J lost 7 bases; unmatched junction nucleotides: 5. In germline, CDR1 is SNHLY, CDR2 FYNNEI. The CDR3 has 14 amino acids. The CDR3 DNA follows: TGTGCCAGCAGCTCAGGGGGCCCGAATTCACCCCTCCACTTT. Residues: CASSSGGPNSPLHF. Based on the CDR3 plus reference TRBV2 and TRBJ1-6, the full variable domain is EPEVTQTPSHQVTQMGQEVILRCVPISNHLYFYWYRQILGQKVEFLVSFYNNEISEKSEIFDDQFSVERPDGSNFTLKIRSTKLEDSAMYFCASSSGGPNSPLHFGNGTRLTVT.

V gene TRBV6-5 combines with J gene TRBJ2-5; 11 nucleotides agree with TRBD2. The CDR3 totals 14 residues. V was clipped by 4 bases and J by 11 bases; unmatched bases: 9. Germline CDR1 is MNHEY and CDR2 is SVGAGI. CDR3 amino acids: CASSFSGRAEEQYF. The CDR3 bases are TGTGCCAGCAGTTTTAGCGGGAGGGCAGAGGAGCAGTACTTC.

This rearrangement joins TRBV2 to TRBJ1-2; D is perhaps TRBD1 (5 bases). V lost 3 bases to trimming and J lost 6 bases, with 11 bases between them. Germline V gene lookup returns CDR1 SNHLY and CDR2 FYNNEI. This CDR3 has 13 residues. In nucleotides, the CDR3 is TGTGCCAGCAGTGATGGGGCCAGGGATGGCTACACCTTC. Amino acids: CASSDGARDGYTF.

The chain carries TRBV27 and TRBJ1-2; D may be TRBD1 (5 bases). This CDR3 comprises 14 residues. Per the germline V gene, CDR1 is MNHEY and CDR2 is SMNVEV (reference sequence). The ends were cut back, 1 base at V and 7 bases at J, with 13 bases in the middle. In DNA, the CDR3 is TGTGCCAGCAGTTTATTTCGGGGCGTGGGTGGCTACACCTTC. This encodes CASSLFRGVGGYTF.

The V and J genes are TRBV2 and TRBJ2-7; tentatively, D is TRBD1 or TRBD2 (5 bases each). CDR1 is SNHLY and CDR2 is FYNNEI in the germline V gene. Trimming took off 6 bases at V and 3 bases at J, with 18 bases between the two ends. The CDR3 has 15 amino acids. The CDR3 bases are TGTGCCAGCAGGAAGGGGACCGCTGACGGCTACGAGCAGTACTTC. Amino acids: CASRKGTADGYEQYF. Filled out from reference TRBV2 and TRBJ2-7, the complete variable domain reads EPEVTQTPSHQVTQMGQEVILRCVPISNHLYFYWYRQILGQKVEFLVSFYNNEISEKSEIFDDQFSVERPDGSNFTLKIRSTKLEDSAMYFCASRKGTADGYEQYFGPGTRLTVT.

The chain couples TRBV6-1 to TRBJ2-1, with 7 nucleotides matching TRBD1. Trimming cost V 5 bases and J 6 bases; bases outside gene matches: 10. This CDR3 region has 15 residues. Germline V gene data show CDR1 as MNHNS and CDR2 as SASEGT. The chain's CDR3 is CASSRQGAPGNEQFF. The CDR3 bases are TGTGCCAGCAGTCGACAGGGCGCCCCAGGCAATGAGCAGTTCTTC.

This chain links TRBV7-2 with TRBJ2-2, with 7 bases matching TRBD1. V lost 5 bases, J lost 6 bases, and 9 bases stayed unmatched. Germline V CDR1 and CDR2: SGHTA, FQGNSA. The CDR3 runs 15 residues. The CDR3 sequence is CASSKTGSVPGELFF. The CDR3 DNA sequence: TGTGCCAGCAGCAAGACAGGGTCGGTTCCCGGGGAGCTGTTTTTT.

The rearrangement uses TRBV5-4 and TRBJ2-3; 12 nucleotides match TRBD2. Germline V gives CDR1 SGHNT, CDR2 YYREEE (reference sequence). V shed 5 bases and J 7 bases; nucleotides not matched to a gene: 8. CDR3 length: 15 amino acids. CDR3 bases: TGTGCCAGCAGGTCCGGGACTAGCGGGTTGTATACGCAGTATTTT. Encoded protein: CASRSGTSGLYTQYF.

This clone was observed a handful of times. The CDR3 coding sequence is TGTGCCAGCAGCTGGCAGAGCAATCAGCCCCAGCATTTT. It translates to CASSWQSNQPQHF. This chain links TRBV5-6 with TRBJ1-5; D not resolved. V was trimmed by 3 bases and J by 1 base, leaving 5 bases between them. Germline lookup yields CDR1 SGHDT and CDR2 YYEEEE. The CDR3 has 13 amino acids.